These 5 T cell receptor beta chains were all obtained from the same sample, sequenced in a study of blood T cell repertoires in COVID-19. Measured with immunoSEQ multiplex PCR; TCRdb has only the in-frame clones, and not every one. Found here are 150,000 or so clones, around 90% of them singletons; the top ten hold about 0.57%. Material: peripheral blood. Source of these receptors: a man between 50 and 59 years old with acute or convalescent COVID-19.

The rearrangement links TRBV5-1 to TRBJ2-7, with TRBD2 identical over 7 bases. Trimming removed 5 bases from V and 1 base from J; junction bases left unmatched: 12. Germline loops: CDR1 SGHRS, CDR2 YFSETQ. The CDR3 length is 16 residues. CDR3 region: CASRYREGHISYEQYF. The CDR3 coding sequence is TGCGCCAGCAGATATAGGGAGGGTCACATATCCTACGAGCAGTACTTC.

The chain carries TRBV27 and TRBJ2-5; tentatively, D is TRBD2 (5 bases). The length of the CDR3 is 14 residues. Trimming pared 5 bases from V and 4 bases from J, leaving 14 bases between. Per germline, CDR1 MNHEY and CDR2 SMNVEV (reference sequence). The chain's CDR3 is CASSPYAGRETQYF. For the CDR3, the DNA is TGTGCCAGCAGTCCATACGCGGGCAGAGAGACCCAGTACTTC.

The chain links TRBV27 to TRBJ2-7, with 7 bases lining up with TRBD1. V lost 3 bases and J lost 4; bases outside the gene matches: 9. Germline lookup yields CDR1 MNHEY and CDR2 SMNVEV (reference sequence). The CDR3 extends over 15 amino acids. The CDR3 spells CASSFGAGGFYEQYF. The CDR3 DNA reads TGTGCCAGCAGTTTCGGGGCAGGGGGTTTTTACGAGCAGTACTTC.

The chain couples TRBV21-1 to TRBJ2-7; TRBD2 is the table's D call, not checked against the DNA. TRBV21-1 is an annotated pseudogene. The CDR3 has 17 residues. CDR3 DNA sequence: TGTGCCAGCAGCAAAGGGGGGGGAGAGATAACGACCTACGAGCAGTACGTC. Protein: CASSKGGGEITTYEQYV.

This chain links TRBV9 with TRBJ2-2; 16 nucleotides agree with TRBD2. The CDR3 length is 17 residues. The V gene's germline CDR1 is SGDLS and CDR2 YYNGEE. J was trimmed by 7 bases and V by 2 bases; bases with no gene match: 5. CDR3 protein: CASSVGTSGGAGGELFF. CDR3 in DNA: TGTGCCAGCAGCGTTGGGACTAGCGGGGGGGCAGGCGGGGAGCTGTTTTTT.